The clone carrying this T cell receptor (beta chain) was picked up many times. This sample is part of a study of patients and donors after allogeneic stem cell transplantation. Trimming at V came to 8 bases and at J to 3 bases, leaving 1 base not matched to a gene. This CDR3 spans 12 amino acids. Using its own MiXCR run on the RT-PCR reads, TCRdb lists one record per CDR3 protein. Among approximately 90,000 distinct CDR3 sequences listed, around 5% were seen once. Sequenced sample: blood, either unsorted or a sorted T cell fraction (not recorded which). The V gene is TRBV12-3 or TRBV12-4, the J gene TRBJ1-2, with TRBD1 matching over 9 bases. This TCR came from a human donor who was either an allogeneic HSCT recipient or a stem cell or donor lymphocyte infusion donor (not recorded which). It is not recorded whose cells these are; they may come from a transplant donor. The CDR3 coding sequence is TGTGCCAGCGGACAGGGGTACTATGGCTACACCTTC. Its translation is CASGQGYYGYTF.